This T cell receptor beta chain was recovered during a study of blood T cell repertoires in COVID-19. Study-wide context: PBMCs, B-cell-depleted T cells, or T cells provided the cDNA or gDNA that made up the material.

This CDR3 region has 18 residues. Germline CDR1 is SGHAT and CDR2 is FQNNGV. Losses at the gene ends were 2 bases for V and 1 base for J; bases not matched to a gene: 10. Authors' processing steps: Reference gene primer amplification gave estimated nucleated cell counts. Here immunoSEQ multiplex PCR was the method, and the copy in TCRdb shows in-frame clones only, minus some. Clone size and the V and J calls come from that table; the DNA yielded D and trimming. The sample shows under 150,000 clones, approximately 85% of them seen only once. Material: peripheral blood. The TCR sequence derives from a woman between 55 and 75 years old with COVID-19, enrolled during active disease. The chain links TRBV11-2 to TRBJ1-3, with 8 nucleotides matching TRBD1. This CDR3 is CASSLSTGGQISGNTIYF. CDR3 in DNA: TGTGCCAGCAGCTTATCTACAGGGGGGCAGATATCTGGAAACACCATATATTTT.